This T cell receptor beta chain originates from a study of cytomegalovirus exposure and HLA in healthy donors. J lost 1 base, V lost 6 bases, and 5 bases had no gene match. The CDR3 totals 16 residues. The germline CDR1 and CDR2 sequences are LNHDA and SQIVND (reference sequence). A multiplex PCR was run with 60 Vbeta primers and 13 Jbeta primers. Sequencing used immunoSEQ multiplex PCR; TCRdb keeps in-frame clones, though not all of them. The repertoire consists of 90,000 to 110,000 clones, with roughly 79% occurring once and the leading ten covering around 1.2%. The clonotype comes from a man aged 35 to 55 in good health and CMV-seronegative. Source material: PBMCs. The chain carries TRBV19 and TRBJ2-3, with 12 bases lining up with TRBD2. CDR3 region: CASSLLAGGRTDTQYF. The CDR3 DNA follows: TGTGCCAGTAGCTTACTAGCGGGGGGCCGCACAGATACGCAGTATTTT.